This TCR beta chain was identified during a study of cytomegalovirus exposure and HLA in healthy donors. The PCR used 60 Vbeta and 13 Jbeta primers. Data came from immunoSEQ multiplex PCR; TCRdb stores just in-frame clones and leaves some out. The data show about 160,000 clones, around 73% seen once. Study-level points and caveats: Follow-up analysis found HLA locus-dependent TCR association rates, highest for DRB1 and lowest for HLA-C. Evidence from a later analysis indicated that most CMV-associated TCR beta chains looked HLA-restricted. Most of the TCR beta V segments (in an earlier analysis) were productive either about 87% or about 30% of the time.

Turning to this clone: Antigen specificity is unknown.

This TCR derives from a woman between 18 and 29 years old in good health and CMV-seronegative. Sequencing input: PBMCs.

The CDR3 DNA sequence: TGTGCCAGCAGCTTAGAGACAGGGTATCTCACTGAAGCTTTCTTT. Translating gives CASSLETGYLTEAFF. V usage is TRBV7-2 and J usage is TRBJ1-1; 7 bases are a match to TRBD1. V dropped 1 base and J dropped 4; count of bases not matched to a gene: 6. The CDR3 length is 15 residues. CDR1 is SGHTA, CDR2 FQGNSA, per germline.